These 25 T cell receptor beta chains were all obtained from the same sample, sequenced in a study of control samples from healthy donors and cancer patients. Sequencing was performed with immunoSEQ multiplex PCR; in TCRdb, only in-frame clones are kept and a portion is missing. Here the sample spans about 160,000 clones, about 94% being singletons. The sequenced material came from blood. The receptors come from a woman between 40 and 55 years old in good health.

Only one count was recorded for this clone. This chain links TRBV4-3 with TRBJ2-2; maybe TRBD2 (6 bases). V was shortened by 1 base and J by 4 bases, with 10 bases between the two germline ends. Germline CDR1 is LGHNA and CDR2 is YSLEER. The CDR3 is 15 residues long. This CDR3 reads CASSQGLTSTGELFF. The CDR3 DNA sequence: TGCGCCAGCAGCCAAGGGTTGACTAGCACCGGGGAGCTGTTTTTT.

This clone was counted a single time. CDR3 protein: CASSHGLVQETQYF. The CDR3 nucleotides are TGCGCCAGCAGCCACGGACTGGTCCAAGAGACCCAGTACTTC. The chain uses TRBV5-1 and TRBJ2-5, with a possible D match to TRBD2 (5 bases). Germline V lookup: CDR1 SGHRS, CDR2 YFSETQ. The CDR3 length is 14 residues. Trimming removed 4 bases from V and 1 base from J, with 11 bases in between. Variable domain in full (rest from reference TRBV5-1 and TRBJ2-5): KAGVTQTPRYLIKTRGQQVTLSCSPISGHRSVSWYQQTPGQGLQFLFEYFSETQRNKGNFPGRFSGRQFSNSRSEMNVSTLELGDSALYLCASSHGLVQETQYFGPGTRLLVL.

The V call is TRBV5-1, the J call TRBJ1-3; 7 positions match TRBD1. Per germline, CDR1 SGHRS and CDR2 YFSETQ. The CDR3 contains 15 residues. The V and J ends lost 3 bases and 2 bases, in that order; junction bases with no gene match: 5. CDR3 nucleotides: TGCGCCAGCAGCTGGGGACAGCGCACTGGAAACACCATATATTTT. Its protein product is CASSWGQRTGNTIYF. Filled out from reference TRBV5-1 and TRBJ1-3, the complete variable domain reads KAGVTQTPRYLIKTRGQQVTLSCSPISGHRSVSWYQQTPGQGLQFLFEYFSETQRNKGNFPGRFSGRQFSNSRSEMNVSTLELGDSALYLCASSWGQRTGNTIYFGEGSWLTVV.

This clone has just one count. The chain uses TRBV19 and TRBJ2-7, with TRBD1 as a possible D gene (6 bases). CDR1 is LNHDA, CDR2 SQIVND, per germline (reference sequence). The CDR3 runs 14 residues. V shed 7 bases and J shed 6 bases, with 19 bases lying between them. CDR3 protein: CASKQVERGGEQYF. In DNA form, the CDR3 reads TGTGCCAGTAAGCAGGTCGAGAGAGGGGGCGAGCAGTACTTC.

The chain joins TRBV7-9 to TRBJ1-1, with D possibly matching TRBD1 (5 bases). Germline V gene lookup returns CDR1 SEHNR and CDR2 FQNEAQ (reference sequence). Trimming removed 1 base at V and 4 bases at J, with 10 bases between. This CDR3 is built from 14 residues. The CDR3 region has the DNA TGTGCCAGCAGCTTAGGGGGCTGGAGCACTGAAGCTTTCTTT. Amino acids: CASSLGGWSTEAFF.

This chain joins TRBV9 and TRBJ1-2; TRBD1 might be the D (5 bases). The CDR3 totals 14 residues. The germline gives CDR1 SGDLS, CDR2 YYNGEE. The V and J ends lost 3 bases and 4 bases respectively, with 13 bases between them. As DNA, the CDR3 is TGTGCCAGCAGCGGAACCGGGACCGCCTATGGCTACACCTTC. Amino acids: CASSGTGTAYGYTF.

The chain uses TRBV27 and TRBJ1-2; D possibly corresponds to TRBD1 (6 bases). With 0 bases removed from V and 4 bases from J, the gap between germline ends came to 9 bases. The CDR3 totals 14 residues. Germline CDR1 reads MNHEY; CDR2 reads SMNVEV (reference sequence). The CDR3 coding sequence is TGTGCCAGCAGTTTATCGACGGGGGCCTATGGCTACACCTTC. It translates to CASSLSTGAYGYTF.

The CDR3 region is CASSLGDNQPQHF. The CDR3 coding sequence is TGTGCCAGCAGTTTAGGGGACAATCAGCCCCAGCATTTT. The chain is built from TRBV12-3 or TRBV12-4 and TRBJ1-5; unclear D gene. This CDR3 is 13 amino acids long. Trimming took 1 base from V and 3 from J, leaving 4 bases between them.

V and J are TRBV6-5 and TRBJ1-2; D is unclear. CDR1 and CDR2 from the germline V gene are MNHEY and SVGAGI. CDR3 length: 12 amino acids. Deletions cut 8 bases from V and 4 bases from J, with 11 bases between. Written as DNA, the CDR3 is TGTGCCAGCCCAGGAGGGAGCTATGGCTACACCTTC. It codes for CASPGGSYGYTF.

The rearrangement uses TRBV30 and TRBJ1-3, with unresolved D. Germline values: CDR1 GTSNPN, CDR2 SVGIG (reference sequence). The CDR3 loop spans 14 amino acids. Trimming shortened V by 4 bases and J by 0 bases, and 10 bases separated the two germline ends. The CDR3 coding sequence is TGTGCCTGGAATCAGAGAAGCTCTGGAAACACCATATATTTT. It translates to CAWNQRSSGNTIYF.

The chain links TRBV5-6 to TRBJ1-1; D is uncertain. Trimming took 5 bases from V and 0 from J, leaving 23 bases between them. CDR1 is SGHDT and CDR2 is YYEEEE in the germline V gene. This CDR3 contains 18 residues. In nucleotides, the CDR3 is TGTGCCAGCAGTTCCTGGAGGGAGGTTTTTAAGATGAACACTGAAGCTTTCTTT. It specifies CASSSWREVFKMNTEAFF.

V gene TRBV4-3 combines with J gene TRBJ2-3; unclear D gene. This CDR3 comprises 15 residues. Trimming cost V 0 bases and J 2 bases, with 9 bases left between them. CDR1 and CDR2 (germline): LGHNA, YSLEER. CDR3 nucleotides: TGCGCCAGCAGCCAAGAAAGGCGTCCCACAGATACGCAGTATTTT. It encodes CASSQERRPTDTQYF.

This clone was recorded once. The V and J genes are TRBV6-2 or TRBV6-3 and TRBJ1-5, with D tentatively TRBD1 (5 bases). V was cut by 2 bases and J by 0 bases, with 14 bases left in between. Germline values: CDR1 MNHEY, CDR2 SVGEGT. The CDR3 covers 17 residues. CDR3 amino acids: CASSYPGRGYSNQPQHF. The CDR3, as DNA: TGTGCCAGCAGTTACCCAGGTAGGGGTTATAGCAATCAGCCCCAGCATTTT.

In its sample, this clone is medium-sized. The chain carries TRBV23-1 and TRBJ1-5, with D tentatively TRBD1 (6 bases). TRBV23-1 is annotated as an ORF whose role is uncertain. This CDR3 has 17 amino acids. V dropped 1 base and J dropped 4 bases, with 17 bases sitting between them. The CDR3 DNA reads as TGCGCCAGCAGTCAATACAGGGACGGACTGATAAATCAGCCCCAGCATTTT. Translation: CASSQYRDGLINQPQHF.

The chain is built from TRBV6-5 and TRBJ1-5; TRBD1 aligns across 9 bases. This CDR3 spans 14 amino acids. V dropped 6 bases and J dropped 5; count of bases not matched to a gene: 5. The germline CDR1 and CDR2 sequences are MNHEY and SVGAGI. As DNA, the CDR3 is TGTGCCAGCAGCCCCCGGACAGGGGATCAGCCCCAGCATTTT. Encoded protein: CASSPRTGDQPQHF.

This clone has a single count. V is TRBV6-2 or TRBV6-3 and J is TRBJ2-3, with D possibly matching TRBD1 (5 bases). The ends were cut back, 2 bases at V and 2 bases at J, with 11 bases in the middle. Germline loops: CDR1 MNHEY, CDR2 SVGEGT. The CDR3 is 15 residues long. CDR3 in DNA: TGTGCCAGCAGTTACGGCGACAGTACCACAGATACGCAGTATTTT. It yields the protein CASSYGDSTTDTQYF.

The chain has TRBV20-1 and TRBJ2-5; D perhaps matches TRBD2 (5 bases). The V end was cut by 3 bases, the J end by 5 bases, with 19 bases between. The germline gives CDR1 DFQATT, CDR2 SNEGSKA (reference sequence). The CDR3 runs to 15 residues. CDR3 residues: CSASPGSLFEETQYF. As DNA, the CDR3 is TGCAGTGCTAGTCCGGGGTCCCTCTTTGAGGAGACCCAGTACTTC.

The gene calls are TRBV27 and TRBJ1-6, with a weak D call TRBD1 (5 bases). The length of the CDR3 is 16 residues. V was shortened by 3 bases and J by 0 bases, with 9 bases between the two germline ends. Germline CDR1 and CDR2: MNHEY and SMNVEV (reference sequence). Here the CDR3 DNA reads TGTGCCAGCAGTTTGGGGCACATCTCCTATAATTCACCCCTCCACTTT. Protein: CASSLGHISYNSPLHF.

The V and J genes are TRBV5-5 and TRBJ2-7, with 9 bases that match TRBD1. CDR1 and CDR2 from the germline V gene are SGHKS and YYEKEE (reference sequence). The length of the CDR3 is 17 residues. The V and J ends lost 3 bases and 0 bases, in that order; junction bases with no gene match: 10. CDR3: CASSWNSGTGNSYEQYF. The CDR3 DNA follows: TGTGCCAGCAGCTGGAACTCCGGGACAGGGAACTCCTACGAGCAGTACTTC.

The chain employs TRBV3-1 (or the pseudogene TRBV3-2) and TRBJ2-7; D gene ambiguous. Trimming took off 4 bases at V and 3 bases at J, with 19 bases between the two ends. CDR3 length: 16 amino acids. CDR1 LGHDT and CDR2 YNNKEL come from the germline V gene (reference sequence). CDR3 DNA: TGTGCCAGCAGCCCCGGGCCCTCGACTGGCTTCTACGAGCAGTACTTC. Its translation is CASSPGPSTGFYEQYF.

CDR3 nucleotides: TGCAGTGCTAGTACTGGGAAGCGCCCACGGACCTCTAACACCTTC. Translating gives CSASTGKRPRTSNTF. The chain combines TRBV20-1 with TRBJ1-2; D remains unclear. V lost 3 bases to trimming and J lost 12 bases, with 26 bases between them. CDR3 length: 15 residues. Germline lookup yields CDR1 DFQATT and CDR2 SNEGSKA (reference sequence).

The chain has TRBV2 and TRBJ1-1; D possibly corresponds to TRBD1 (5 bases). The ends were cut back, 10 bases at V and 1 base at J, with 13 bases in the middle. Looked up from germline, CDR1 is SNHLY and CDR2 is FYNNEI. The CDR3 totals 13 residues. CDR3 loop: CANRDRRNTEAFF. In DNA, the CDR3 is TGTGCCAACCGGGACCGAAGGAACACTGAAGCTTTCTTT.

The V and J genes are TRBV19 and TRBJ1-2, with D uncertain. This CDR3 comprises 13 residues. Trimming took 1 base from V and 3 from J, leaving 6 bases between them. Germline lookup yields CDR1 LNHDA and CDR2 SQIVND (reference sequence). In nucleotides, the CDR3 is TGTGCCAGTAGTATAGGGACTTACTATGGCTACACCTTC. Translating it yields CASSIGTYYGYTF.

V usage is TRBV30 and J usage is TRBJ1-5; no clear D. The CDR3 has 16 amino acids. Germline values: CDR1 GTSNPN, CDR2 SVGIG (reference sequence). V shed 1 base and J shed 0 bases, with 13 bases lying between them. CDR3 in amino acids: CAWSAPGRNSNQPQHF. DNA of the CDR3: TGTGCCTGGAGTGCCCCCGGACGGAATAGCAATCAGCCCCAGCATTTT.

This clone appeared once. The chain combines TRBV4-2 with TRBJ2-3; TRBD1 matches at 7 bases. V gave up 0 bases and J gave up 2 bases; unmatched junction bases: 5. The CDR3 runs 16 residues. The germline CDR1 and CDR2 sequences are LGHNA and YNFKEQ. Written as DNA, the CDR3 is TGTGCCAGCAGCCAAGAGGCAGGGGGTGTCACAGATACGCAGTATTTT. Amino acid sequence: CASSQEAGGVTDTQYF.